Below, 21 T cell receptor beta chains from the same sample are listed, as sequenced in a study of cytomegalovirus exposure and HLA in healthy donors. The PCR ran on 60 Vbeta and 13 Jbeta primers. Clones were sequenced by immunoSEQ multiplex PCR, and TCRdb holds only the in-frame ones, with some missing. Of around 200,000 clones in the sample, around 64% were seen once. Sequenced: PBMCs. The receptors here all came from a man aged 35-49 years in good health and CMV-seropositive.

Worth noting for this clone: The same CDR3 also results from other DNA sequences found in this sample. V is TRBV5-1 and J is TRBJ2-1; maybe TRBD1 (5 bases). Trimming took 2 bases from V and 1 from J, leaving 10 bases between them. This CDR3 spans 15 amino acids. Germline values: CDR1 SGHRS, CDR2 YFSETQ. The CDR3 sequence: CASSLGQGSYNEQFF. The DNA of the CDR3 is TGCGCCAGCAGCTTAGGCCAGGGTTCCTACAATGAGCAGTTCTTC.

This clone was counted a few times. This chain connects TRBV6-1 to TRBJ2-7; 9 nucleotides match TRBD1. V lost 4 bases to trimming and J lost 0 bases; unmatched junction nucleotides: 10. This CDR3 contains 17 residues. The germline V gene encodes CDR1 MNHNS and CDR2 SASEGT. Here the CDR3 reads CASSVAQGAGSSYEQYF. The CDR3 DNA is TGTGCCAGCAGTGTAGCACAGGGGGCGGGGAGCTCCTACGAGCAGTACTTC.

The V and J genes are TRBV5-6 and TRBJ2-5; perhaps TRBD2 as D (5 bases). Germline CDR1 is SGHDT and CDR2 is YYEEEE. CDR3 length equals 15 residues. Trimming stripped 3 bases from V and 0 bases from J, with 12 bases between. The DNA for the CDR3 is TGTGCCAGCAGCTCAACCTGGGAGTACCAAGAGACCCAGTACTTC. Residues: CASSSTWEYQETQYF.

The chain carries TRBV5-6 and TRBJ2-2; 7 nucleotides align to TRBD1. V dropped 1 base and J dropped 8; count of bases not matched to a gene: 5. CDR3 length: 14 residues. Germline loops: CDR1 SGHDT, CDR2 YYEEEE. CDR3 sequence: CASSLKGARGELFF. The CDR3 nucleotides are TGTGCCAGCAGCTTGAAGGGGGCAAGAGGGGAGCTGTTTTTT.

About this clone itself: Other nucleotide sequences in the sample specify the same CDR3. The chain couples TRBV5-1 to TRBJ1-1; D is undetermined. From germline, CDR1 is SGHRS and CDR2 YFSETQ. Trimming took 2 bases from V and 5 from J, leaving 7 bases between them. This CDR3 has 12 residues. The CDR3 sequence: CASSFGGTEAFF. In nucleotides, the CDR3 is TGCGCCAGCAGCTTCGGAGGGACTGAAGCTTTCTTT. Complete variable domain (other parts from reference TRBV5-1 and TRBJ1-1): KAGVTQTPRYLIKTRGQQVTLSCSPISGHRSVSWYQQTPGQGLQFLFEYFSETQRNKGNFPGRFSGRQFSNSRSEMNVSTLELGDSALYLCASSFGGTEAFFGQGTRLTVV.

The J gene is TRBJ2-5, the V gene TRBV5-1, with D uncertain. The length of the CDR3 is 14 residues. Germline V gene sequence: CDR1 SGHRS, CDR2 YFSETQ. With 1 base removed from V and 2 bases from J, the gap between germline ends came to 9 bases. CDR3 residues: CASSLWRLQETQYF. CDR3 DNA sequence: TGCGCCAGCAGCTTGTGGCGGCTGCAAGAGACCCAGTACTTC.

In this sample, this clone turned up a few times. This chain joins TRBV2 and TRBJ1-1; D not certain. The CDR3 spans 11 residues. V lost 4 bases to trimming and J lost 5 bases, with 5 bases between them. Germline V gives CDR1 SNHLY, CDR2 FYNNEI. The CDR3 is CASSVRTEAFF. The CDR3 nucleotides are TGTGCCAGCAGTGTCAGGACTGAAGCTTTCTTT.

This chain uses TRBV6-6 with TRBJ2-5; a possible D gene is TRBD2 (6 bases). V lost 6 bases to trimming and J lost 4 bases, with 15 bases between them. CDR3 length: 14 residues. Germline V CDR1 and CDR2: MNHNY, SVGAGI (reference sequence). This chain's CDR3 is CASSRDLVGETQYF. The CDR3 nucleotides are TGTGCCAGCAGCCGGGACTTGGTCGGAGAGACCCAGTACTTC.

The V and J genes are TRBV2 and TRBJ2-1, with D perhaps TRBD1 (5 bases). The V gene's germline CDR1 is SNHLY and CDR2 FYNNEI. V lost 4 bases and J 0 bases, leaving 10 bases between the germline ends. CDR3 length: 15 residues. The CDR3 here is CASSGQLSSYNEQFF. CDR3 sequence (DNA): TGTGCCAGCAGTGGACAGTTGAGCTCCTACAATGAGCAGTTCTTC.

The chain links TRBV27 to TRBJ2-3; D is perhaps TRBD1 (6 bases). The CDR3 is made up of 17 amino acids. V was trimmed by 5 bases and J by 2 bases, leaving 20 bases between them. CDR1 is MNHEY and CDR2 is SMNVEV in the germline V gene (reference sequence). For the CDR3, the DNA is TGTGCCAGCAGTGGGGCACCACAGGGAAGATCCACAGATACGCAGTATTTT. Amino acid sequence: CASSGAPQGRSTDTQYF.

This clone was observed a handful of times. The rearrangement joins TRBV6-5 to TRBJ2-3; TRBD2 matches at 8 bases. After removal of 7 bases from V and 6 bases from J, the junction contained 12 bases not matched to a gene. The CDR3 is 15 amino acids. Germline CDR1 MNHEY, CDR2 SVGAGI. DNA of the CDR3: TGTGCCAGCACAAGAGGGGGACTAGGGGGTGATACGCAGTATTTT. It codes for CASTRGGLGGDTQYF.

The CDR3 DNA sequence: TGTGCCAGCAGTTTCCGGACAGGCTACACCGGGGAGCTGTTTTTT. As protein: CASSFRTGYTGELFF. The genes are TRBV27 and TRBJ2-2; 7 bases are a match to TRBD1. The CDR3 is made up of 15 amino acids. V gave up 3 bases and J gave up 3 bases; unmatched junction bases: 4. Germline CDR1 is MNHEY and CDR2 is SMNVEV (reference sequence).

This clone was counted between two and nine times. The V call is TRBV11-1, the J call TRBJ1-1; no reliable D call. V lost 4 bases and J 10 bases, leaving 13 bases between the germline ends. This CDR3 spans 12 amino acids. Germline V gene data show CDR1 as SGHAT and CDR2 as FQDESV (reference sequence). The CDR3 region has the DNA TGTGCCAGCAGCTCAGGCCCCAGGTCAGCTTTCTTT. Its protein is CASSSGPRSAFF. Complete variable domain (other parts from reference TRBV11-1 and TRBJ1-1): EAEVAQSPRYKITEKSQAVAFWCDPISGHATLYWYRQILGQGPELLVQFQDESVVDDSQLPKDRFSAERLKGVDSTLKIQPAELGDSAMYLCASSSGPRSAFFGQGTRLTVV.

The sample holds one count of this clone. The rearrangement joins TRBV5-1 to TRBJ1-5; 8 nucleotides align to TRBD1. V lost 0 bases to trimming and J lost 7 bases; unmatched junction nucleotides: 6. From germline, CDR1 is SGHRS and CDR2 YFSETQ. The CDR3 spans 15 residues. The CDR3: CASSLEAGGGQPQHF. In DNA form, the CDR3 reads TGCGCCAGCAGCTTGGAGGCAGGGGGCGGGCAGCCCCAGCATTTT.

The CDR3 here is CASSLWGQLNSPLHF. CDR3 bases: TGCGCCAGCAGCCTCTGGGGACAGCTCAATTCACCCCTCCACTTT. The gene calls are TRBV4-1 and TRBJ1-6, with 7 bases fitting TRBD1. This CDR3 is built from 15 residues. V lost 4 bases and J lost 7; bases outside the gene matches: 7. Per the germline V gene, CDR1 is MGHRA and CDR2 is YSYEKL.

The gene calls are TRBV10-3 and TRBJ2-7, with a tentative D call TRBD2 (5 bases). The germline V and J ends were trimmed by 3 bases and 1 base, with 10 bases remaining between them. The CDR3 has 14 residues. CDR1 is ENHRY and CDR2 is SYGVKD in the germline V gene. The CDR3 region is CAISDPGGSYEQYF. The CDR3 nucleotides are TGTGCCATCAGTGACCCAGGAGGATCCTACGAGCAGTACTTC.

This chain uses TRBV10-3 with TRBJ1-3, with D unresolved. Germline CDR1 reads ENHRY; CDR2 reads SYGVKD. The CDR3 contains 14 residues. V dropped 3 bases and J dropped 8 bases, with 14 bases sitting between them. CDR3 in amino acids: CAISEEGGAHTIYF. The CDR3 nucleotides read TGTGCCATCAGTGAAGAGGGAGGCGCGCACACCATATATTTT.

The rearrangement uses TRBV18 and TRBJ1-2; TRBD1 might be the D (6 bases). The germline V gene has CDR1 KGHSH and CDR2 LQKENI. The CDR3 sequence is 14 residues long. Trimming stripped 1 base from V and 6 bases from J, with 12 bases between. The CDR3 region has the DNA TGTGCCAGCTCACCACTGGGGGGGCTCAATGGCTACACCTTC. Amino acids: CASSPLGGLNGYTF.

The CDR3 DNA is TGTGCCAGCAGCTTGGAAGGGGGCTGGGGGTTAGATACGCAGTATTTT. Amino acid sequence: CASSLEGGWGLDTQYF. V usage is TRBV5-6 and J usage is TRBJ2-3; the match to TRBD1 covers 7 bases. J lost 5 bases, V lost 0 bases, and 9 bases had no gene match. The germline CDR1 and CDR2 sequences are SGHDT and YYEEEE. This CDR3 is built from 16 residues.

The V and J genes are TRBV5-1 and TRBJ2-2; D perhaps matches TRBD2 (7 bases). This CDR3 is 13 amino acids long. CDR1 and CDR2 from the germline V gene are SGHRS and YFSETQ. The V gene lost 7 bases and the J gene lost 2 bases, with 9 bases spanning the gap. The CDR3 region has the DNA TGCGCCAGCGGGGGGGCCAACACCGGGGAGCTGTTTTTT. Amino acids: CASGGANTGELFF.

The chain links TRBV7-2 to TRBJ2-5; D possibly corresponds to TRBD2 (6 bases). The germline gives CDR1 SGHTA, CDR2 FQGNSA. The CDR3 runs to 15 residues. Trimming took off 3 bases at V and 9 bases at J, with 20 bases between the two ends. The CDR3 coding sequence is TGTGCCAGCAGCTTGAGGGGTGGTCTAGGGGAGGCCCAGTACTTC. It translates to CASSLRGGLGEAQYF.